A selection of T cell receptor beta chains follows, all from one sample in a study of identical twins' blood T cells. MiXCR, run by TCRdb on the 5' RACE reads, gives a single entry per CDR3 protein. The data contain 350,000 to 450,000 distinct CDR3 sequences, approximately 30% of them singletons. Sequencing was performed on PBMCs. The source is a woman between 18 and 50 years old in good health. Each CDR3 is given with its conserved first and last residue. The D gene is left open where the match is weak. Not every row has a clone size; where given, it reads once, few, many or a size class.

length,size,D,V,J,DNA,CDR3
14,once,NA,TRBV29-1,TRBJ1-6,TGCAGCGTTGCCACGGACAGAGATAATTCACCCCTCCACTTT,CSVATDRDNSPLHF
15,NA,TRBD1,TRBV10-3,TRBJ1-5,TGTGCCATCAGTCCCCAGGGGGCAAGCAATCAGCCCCAGCATTTT,CAISPQGASNQPQHF
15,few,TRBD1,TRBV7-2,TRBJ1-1,TGTGCCAGCAGCATAGAAGGGGGCGGGTACACTGAAGCTTTCTTT,CASSIEGGGYTEAFF
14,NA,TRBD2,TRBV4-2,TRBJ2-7,TGTGCCAGCAGCCAAACCCGGGAGGTCGACGAGCAGTACTTC,CASSQTREVDEQYF
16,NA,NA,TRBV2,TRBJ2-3,TGTGCCAGCAGTGATTACGGGTTTAGGGACACAGATACGCAGTATTTT,CASSDYGFRDTDTQYF
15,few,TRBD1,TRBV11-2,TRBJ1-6,TGTGCCAGCATCCGAGGGACAGACTATAATTCACCCCTCCACTTT,CASIRGTDYNSPLHF
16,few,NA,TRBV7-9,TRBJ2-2,TGTGCCAGCAGCTTAGGACATGACTGGTACACCGGGGAGCTGTTTTTT,CASSLGHDWYTGELFF
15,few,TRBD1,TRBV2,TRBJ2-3,TGTGCCAGCAGGCTGGACAGGGGGCGCACAGATACGCAGTATTTT,CASRLDRGRTDTQYF
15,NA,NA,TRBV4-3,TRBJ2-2,TGCGCCAGCAGCCAAGATCGACAGAACACCGGGGAGCTGTTTTTT,CASSQDRQNTGELFF
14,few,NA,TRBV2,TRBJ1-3,TGTGCCAGCGGTGGGGACTTCTCTGGAAACACCATATATTTT,CASGGDFSGNTIYF
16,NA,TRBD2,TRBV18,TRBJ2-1,TGTGCCAGCTCGTCCGGACTAGCGAAGCCCTACAATGAGCAGTTCTTC,CASSSGLAKPYNEQFF
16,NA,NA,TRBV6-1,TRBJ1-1,TGTGCCAGCAGTGAGGGATGGGGGAGCATGAACACTGAAGCTTTCTTT,CASSEGWGSMNTEAFF
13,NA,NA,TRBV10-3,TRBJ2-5,TGTGCCATCAGGTCGGACTTCGGGGAGACCCAGTACTTC,CAIRSDFGETQYF
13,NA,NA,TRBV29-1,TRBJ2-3,TGCAGCGTTGAAATCGTATTAGGAGATACGCAGTATTTT,CSVEIVLGDTQYF
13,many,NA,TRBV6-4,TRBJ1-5,TGTGCCAGCAGTACCTACGACAGTCAGCCCCAGCATTTT,CASSTYDSQPQHF
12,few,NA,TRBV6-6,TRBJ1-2,TGTGCCAGCAGTATGGTGGGGGGTGGCTACACCTTC,CASSMVGGGYTF
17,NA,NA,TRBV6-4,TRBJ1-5,TGTGCCAGCAGTGACCGCTCCCCCGGGAATAGCAATCAGCCCCAGCATTTT,CASSDRSPGNSNQPQHF
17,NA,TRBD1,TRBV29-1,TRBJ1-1,TGCAGCATCGCCGGGGGTCTAAAAGGACAGGGGAACACTGAAGCTTTCTTT,CSIAGGLKGQGNTEAFF
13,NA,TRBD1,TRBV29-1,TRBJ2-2,TGCAGCGTTAGGACAGGGAAAACCGGGGAGCTGTTTTTT,CSVRTGKTGELFF
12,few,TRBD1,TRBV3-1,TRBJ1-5,TGTGCCAGCAGCCAGACAGGGGATAACCCGCATTTT,CASSQTGDNPHF
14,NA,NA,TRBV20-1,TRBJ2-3,TGCAGTGCTAGAGTCGGCAGTAGCACAGATACGCAGTATTTT,CSARVGSSTDTQYF
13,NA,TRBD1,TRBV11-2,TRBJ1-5,TGTGCCAGCAGCCTCGACAGGGGACAGCCCCAGCATTTT,CASSLDRGQPQHF
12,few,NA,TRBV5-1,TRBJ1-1,TGCGCCAGCAGCTTGGTCGGGAATGAAGCTTTCTTT,CASSLVGNEAFF
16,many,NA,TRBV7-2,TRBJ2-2,TGTGCCAGCAGCCGAACCGGGATCTCGAACACCGGGGAGCTGTTTTTT,CASSRTGISNTGELFF
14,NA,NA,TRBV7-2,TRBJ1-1,TGTGCCAGCAGCCGTACGGGGACAATCCCTGAAGCTTTCTTT,CASSRTGTIPEAFF
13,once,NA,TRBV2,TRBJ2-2,TGTGCCAGCAGGGGTACTAGTTCCGGGGAGCCGTTTTTT,CASRGTSSGEPFF
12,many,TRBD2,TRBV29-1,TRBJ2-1,TGCAGCGTTGGGGGCCCGGGGGGTGAGCAGTTCTTC,CSVGGPGGEQFF
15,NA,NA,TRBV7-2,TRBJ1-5,TGTGCCAGCAGCTTAAGTGCAGGGATCAATCAGCCCCAGCATTTT,CASSLSAGINQPQHF
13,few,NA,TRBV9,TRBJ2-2,TGTGCCAGCAGCCTTCAGGGTGGCGGGGAGCTGTTTTTT,CASSLQGGGELFF
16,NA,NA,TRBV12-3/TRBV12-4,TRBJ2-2,TGTGCCAGCAGTTTAGAAGGGCAGGGTAGGACCGGGGAGCTGTTTTTT,CASSLEGQGRTGELFF
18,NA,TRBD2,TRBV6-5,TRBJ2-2,TGTGCCAGCAGCTACCCCCGACGAGCGGGGGGGCAGTACGGGGAGCTGTTTTTT,CASSYPRRAGGQYGELFF
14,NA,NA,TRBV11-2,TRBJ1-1,TGTGCCAGCATAACTGCCCCCGGGAACACTGAAGCTTTCTTT,CASITAPGNTEAFF
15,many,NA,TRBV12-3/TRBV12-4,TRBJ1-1,TGTGCCAGCAGACGGGACTCGCCTATGAACACTGAAGCTTTCTTT,CASRRDSPMNTEAFF
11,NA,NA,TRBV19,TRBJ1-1,TGTGCCAGTAGTATAGGGCTGGAAGCTTTCTTT,CASSIGLEAFF
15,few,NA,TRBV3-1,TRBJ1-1,TGTGCCAGCAGCCAAGGGGGGTCTGGAGACACTGAAGCTTTCTTT,CASSQGGSGDTEAFF
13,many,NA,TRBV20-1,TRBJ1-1,TGCAGTGCTTTCCGGAGTCAGTGGACTGAAGCTTTCTTT,CSAFRSQWTEAFF
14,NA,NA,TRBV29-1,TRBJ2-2,TGCAGCGTTGTAGGTTTGGCGAACACCGGGGAGCTGTTTTTT,CSVVGLANTGELFF
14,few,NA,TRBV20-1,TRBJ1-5,TGCAGTGCCCTCGAACGGGCGGTTTTTCAGCCCCAGCATTTT,CSALERAVFQPQHF
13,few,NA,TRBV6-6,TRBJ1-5,TGTGCCAGCAGTTCAGGGGCGGAACAGCCCCAGCATTTT,CASSSGAEQPQHF
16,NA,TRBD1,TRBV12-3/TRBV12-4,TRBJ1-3,TGTGCCAGCAGTCCGACAGGGGCCCACTCTGGAAACACCATATATTTT,CASSPTGAHSGNTIYF
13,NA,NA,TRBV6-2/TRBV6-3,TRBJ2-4,TGTGCCACCCTCGGGGTAACCAAAAACATTCAGTACTTC,CATLGVTKNIQYF
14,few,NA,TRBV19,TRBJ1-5,TGTGCCAGTAGTATAATGGGGAGCAATCAGCCCCAGCATTTT,CASSIMGSNQPQHF
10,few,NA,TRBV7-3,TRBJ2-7,TGTGCCAGCAGCTCCTCATACGGGCTTTTC,CASSSSYGLF
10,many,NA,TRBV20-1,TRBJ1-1,TGCAGTGCCTTTAACACTGAAGCTTTCTTT,CSAFNTEAFF
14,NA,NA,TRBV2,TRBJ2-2,TGTGCCAGCAGTGAAAAGGCGGGGACCGGGGAGCTGTTTTTT,CASSEKAGTGELFF
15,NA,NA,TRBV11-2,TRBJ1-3,TGTGCCAGCAGCTTAGTGCGGGGCCTGGGAAACACCATATATTTT,CASSLVRGLGNTIYF